This T cell receptor beta chain originates from a study of vaccination and CD4 T cells after COVID-19. General study findings and limits: Reactive clone data from convalescent patients indicated a median of about 86% appearing only post-vaccination. From 21 to 38, the median of SARS-CoV-2-reactive clonotypes rose without reaching significance.

Turning to this clonotype: Its antigen is still unknown.

Scientists ran DNA taken from cultured CD4+ T cells through the Oncomine TCR Beta short-read assay for sequencing. MiXCR was run by TCRdb on the PCR reads, yielding one entry per CDR3 protein. The sample consists of approximately 20,000 distinct CDR3 sequences, roughly 64% of them appearing once. The CDR3 has 17 amino acids. CDR1 and CDR2 (germline): LNHDA, SQIVND (reference sequence). Trimming took off 6 bases at V and 7 bases at J, with 24 bases between the two ends. This sample's treatment: roughly 11-day PBMC culture with coronavirus spike peptide pools or control peptides (ViraFEST assay). Fresh medium (containing IL-2) replaced half the medium on days 3 and 7. These CD4+ T cells came from roughly 10-day cultures by negative selection.

The origin of this receptor is a human donor who had recovered from COVID-19. The material sequenced was CD4+ T cells from blood, cultured in vitro. The chain employs TRBV19 and TRBJ2-2; D perhaps matches TRBD2 (6 bases). Here the CDR3 reads CASRSPSAPEGHGELFF. CDR3 in DNA: TGTGCCAGTAGATCCCCCTCGGCCCCGGAGGGCCACGGGGAGCTGTTTTTT.